This TCR beta chain came from a study of early T cells in non-severe SARS-CoV-2 infection. On the study more broadly: Sequencing was performed on bulk RNA from unsorted whole blood, leaving chains unpaired.

TCRdb re-called the 5' RACE reads with MiXCR, one entry per CDR3 protein. The sample shows about 69,000 distinct CDR3 sequences, roughly 4.9% of them seen only once. Remarks on this clonotype: Antigen unknown.

Germline V lookup: CDR1 MNHEY, CDR2 SMNVEV (reference sequence). This CDR3 is built from 19 residues. V lost 5 bases, J lost 0 bases, and 23 bases lay in between. Study results and caveats: VDJdb matches were skewed toward anti-spike CD8 T cell responses.

Sequencing used whole blood, obtained at baseline. The TCR comes from an adult who was a healthcare worker with PCR-confirmed SARS-CoV-2 infection or an uninfected control (not recorded which). The donor label of this sample is uncertain. V gene TRBV27 combines with J gene TRBJ2-1; D unclear. CDR3: CASSRILGGTPSSYNEQFF. DNA for the CDR3: TGTGCCAGCAGTCGCATATTAGGCGGCACCCCGAGCTCCTACAATGAGCAGTTCTTC.